Following are 30 T cell receptor beta chains from one sample sequenced in a study of molecular identifiers for immune sequencing clone quantification. MiXCR was run by TCRdb on the PCR reads, yielding one entry per CDR3 protein. The sample consists of approximately 40,000 distinct CDR3 sequences, around 20% of them appearing once. Material for sequencing was naive CD8+ T cells from blood, with Jurkat cell RNA spiked in. The sample's subset: FACS-sorted CD8+CD4-CCR7+CD45RA+ naive T cells. Receptor source: a human donor in good health. Some libraries in this study had Jurkat cell RNA spiked in.

In this sample, this clonotype turned up many times. This chain links TRBV4-3 with TRBJ1-1; weak D call: TRBD1 (5 bases). Germline V CDR1 and CDR2: LGHNA, YSLEER. V gave up 0 bases and J gave up 5 bases, with 13 bases separating them. This CDR3 contains 15 residues. This CDR3 reads CASSQDTGLWTEAFF. The CDR3 nucleotides read TGCGCCAGCAGCCAAGACACAGGTCTGTGGACTGAAGCTTTCTTT.

This clonotype was recorded once. This may arise from a read error, as a much more abundant clone is one base away. This chain joins TRBV28 and TRBJ2-7; no clear D gene. The CDR3 extends over 14 amino acids. The germline gives CDR1 MDHEN, CDR2 SYDVKM. CDR3 in amino acids: CASSYSSLDREKYF. The CDR3 region has the DNA TGTGCCAGCAGTTACTCCAGCCTAGATCGCGAGAAGTACTTC. The variable domain in full, completed from reference TRBV28 and TRBJ2-7, reads DVKVTQSSRYLVKRTGEKVFLECVQDMDHENMFWYRQDPGLGLRLIYFSYDVKMKEKGDIPEGYSVSREKKERFSLILESASTNQTSMYLCASSYSSLDREKYFGPGTRLTVT.

By its share, this clonotype is medium-sized. V is TRBV20-1 and J is TRBJ2-1, with unresolved D. Trimming removed 3 bases at V and 4 bases at J, with 19 bases between. This CDR3 has 16 residues. Germline V CDR1 and CDR2: DFQATT, SNEGSKA (reference sequence). The CDR3 region has the DNA TGCAGTGCTAGCCTAAAGTCTTGGAGCACTTACAATGAGCAGTTCTTC. This codes for CSASLKSWSTYNEQFF.

In this sample, this clonotype turned up a few times. J is TRBJ2-7 and V is TRBV5-5, with D tentatively TRBD1 (5 bases). CDR1 SGHKS and CDR2 YYEKEE come from the germline V gene (reference sequence). This CDR3 spans 13 amino acids. V was trimmed by 0 bases and J by 10 bases, leaving 14 bases between them. CDR3 in amino acids: CASSLDIRQPQYF. The DNA for the CDR3 is TGTGCCAGCAGCTTGGATATCCGACAGCCACAGTACTTC.

The sample holds many counts of this clonotype. The chain joins TRBV15 to TRBJ2-6; tentatively, D is TRBD1 (6 bases). The CDR3 sequence is 16 residues long. The V end lost 5 bases, the J end lost 2 bases, and 13 bases lay between the germline ends. CDR1 and CDR2 (germline): LNHNV, YYDKDF (reference sequence). CDR3: CATSPAAGAGANVLTF. The CDR3 DNA reads as TGTGCCACCAGCCCAGCCGCAGGGGCTGGGGCCAACGTCCTGACTTTC.

This clonotype was recorded many times. The V call is TRBV5-6, the J call TRBJ1-1; the D is unclear. CDR1 and CDR2 from the germline V gene are SGHDT and YYEEEE. Trimming cost V 1 base and J 6 bases, with 10 bases left between them. The CDR3 has 13 residues. CDR3 DNA sequence: TGTGCCAGCAGCTTGCAGTTCGGGGCTGAAGCTTTCTTT. Translation: CASSLQFGAEAFF.

With respect to this clonotype: The CDR3 end shows no conserved phenylalanine or tryptophan, and so a read error is likely. The chain links TRBV7-9 to TRBJ2-1; D may be TRBD1 (6 bases). CDR1 is SEHNR, CDR2 FQNEAQ, per germline (reference sequence). V gave up 5 bases and J gave up 5 bases, with 19 bases separating them. The CDR3 loop spans 16 amino acids. The CDR3, as DNA: TGTGCCAGCAGCACTGTCGCGGTGGGGGCACACAATGAGCAGTTCCTC. It encodes CASSTVAVGAHNEQFL.

This clonotype came up many times. The chain employs TRBV4-3 and TRBJ2-2; a possible D gene is TRBD1 (6 bases). Trimming took off 1 base at V and 6 bases at J, with 9 bases between the two ends. The CDR3 length is 14 residues. Germline V gene lookup returns CDR1 LGHNA and CDR2 YSLEER. CDR3 in DNA: TGCGCCAGCAGCCAAGTAGGGGGTTCCGGGGAGCTGTTTTTT. The encoded protein is CASSQVGGSGELFF.

CDR3 DNA: TGTGCCAGCAGCTTAGGGACTCCGGATTGGTACGAGCAGTACTTC. It is translated as CASSLGTPDWYEQYF. The rearrangement uses TRBV7-9 and TRBJ2-7, with D possibly TRBD2 on 5 matching bases. V was shortened by 1 base and J by 4 bases, with 14 bases between the two germline ends. CDR3 length: 15 amino acids. Germline values: CDR1 SEHNR, CDR2 FQNEAQ (reference sequence).

V and J are TRBV6-2 or TRBV6-3 and TRBJ2-4, with a weak D call TRBD2 (6 bases). This CDR3 is built from 16 residues. V was cut by 3 bases and J by 0 bases, with 12 bases left in between. Germline CDR1 MNHEY, CDR2 SVGEGT. Here the CDR3 DNA reads TGTGCCAGCAGTTATGGGACTCAGATAGCCAAAAACATTCAGTACTTC. It yields the protein CASSYGTQIAKNIQYF.

Only a few counts were recorded for this clonotype. The chain recombines TRBV4-3 with TRBJ1-6, with 11 bases lining up with TRBD1. CDR1 is LGHNA, CDR2 YSLEER, per germline. With 4 bases clipped from V and 9 bases from J, the junction kept 5 bases outside the gene matches. This CDR3 is built from 15 residues. As DNA, the CDR3 is TGCGCCAGCAGCCGGGAGGACAGGGGGCTTTCACCCCTCCACTTT. Translating it yields CASSREDRGLSPLHF.

This clonotype occurred a few times. The chain combines TRBV12-3 or TRBV12-4 with TRBJ2-7; no firm D call. The CDR3 runs to 13 residues. The V gene lost 2 bases and the J gene lost 8 bases, with 13 bases spanning the gap. The CDR3 DNA reads TGTGCCAGCAGTTTAAATTTTTTTGGGAAGCAGTACTTC. Its protein product is CASSLNFFGKQYF.

This clonotype appeared many times. The CDR3 nucleotides read TGTGCCAGCAGCCGTAACGATCCAGGGGAAGTTGGTTTCTTT. Protein: CASSRNDPGEVGFF. The V gene is TRBV5-8, the J gene TRBJ1-1, with D maybe TRBD1 (6 bases). The CDR3 is 14 amino acids. Trimming cost V 4 bases and J 13 bases, with 23 bases left between them. CDR1 and CDR2 (germline): SGHTS, YDEGEE.

The genes are TRBV2 and TRBJ1-1; a possible D gene is TRBD1 (5 bases). Trimming removed 4 bases at V and 5 bases at J, with 11 bases between. This CDR3 spans 13 amino acids. Per the germline V gene, CDR1 is SNHLY and CDR2 is FYNNEI. CDR3 protein: CASSGGPGTEAFF. Written as DNA, the CDR3 is TGTGCCAGCAGTGGGGGCCCCGGGACTGAAGCTTTCTTT.

This clonotype has only one observation. Just one base apart from a much larger clone, this may be a read error. As DNA, the CDR3 is TGTGCCAGCAGCCTAGCGGGAGGGGGCGATGACCAGTTCTTC. The encoded protein is CASSLAGGGDDQFF. The V gene is TRBV7-8, the J gene TRBJ2-1; 12 bases match TRBD2. Germline V gives CDR1 SGHVS, CDR2 FQNEAQ. This CDR3 has 14 amino acids.

As for this clonotype: One end of the junction does not line up with germline, which may come from a read error. This chain links TRBV27 with TRBJ2-1, with D possibly TRBD1 on 5 matching bases. The germline V gene encodes CDR1 MNHEY and CDR2 SMNVEV (reference sequence). The CDR3 contains 14 residues. The CDR3 nucleotides are TGTGCCAGCGGAACTCAGGGAAGGTACAATGAGCAGTCCTTC. Translated, it gives CASGTQGRYNEQSF.

This clonotype was counted many times. The chain carries TRBV7-9 and TRBJ2-1; D gene unclear. Looked up from germline, CDR1 is SEHNR and CDR2 is FQNEAQ (reference sequence). The CDR3 length is 14 residues. The ends were cut back, 0 bases at V and 5 bases at J, with 8 bases in the middle. The CDR3 is CASSLAQPNNEQFF. CDR3 coding DNA: TGTGCCAGCAGCTTAGCGCAACCGAACAATGAGCAGTTCTTC.

Comment on this clonotype: The conserved phenylalanine or tryptophan is not found at the CDR3 terminus, so this likely reflects a read error. The chain couples TRBV2 to TRBJ2-2; D unclear. Between the trimmed V and J ends, which lost 6 bases and 7 bases, there was a span of 9 bases. The CDR3 length is 12 residues. In germline, CDR1 is SNHLY, CDR2 FYNNEI. CDR3 residues: CASRAPGGELFL. The CDR3 bases are TGTGCCAGCAGGGCCCCGGGCGGGGAGCTGTTTCTT.

The chain uses TRBV27 and TRBJ2-7; TRBD1 might be the D (5 bases). The CDR3 is 13 amino acids. Germline V gives CDR1 MNHEY, CDR2 SMNVEV (reference sequence). Trimming pared 0 bases from V and 5 bases from J, leaving 8 bases between. In DNA, the CDR3 is TGTGCCAGCAGTTTATCACAGGTCCACGAGCAGTACTTC. Translated, it gives CASSLSQVHEQYF.

This chain joins TRBV20-1 and TRBJ2-2; D call uncertain. V was trimmed by 0 bases and J by 4 bases, leaving 12 bases between them. The CDR3 has 15 residues. CDR1 is DFQATT, CDR2 SNEGSKA, per germline (reference sequence). CDR3 nucleotide sequence: TGCAGTGCTAGAGATCCTAGGCTAATCACCGGGGAGCTGTTTTTT. This sequence encodes CSARDPRLITGELFF.

As regards this clonotype: Since a much larger clone is just one base distant, this may be a read error. The CDR3 does not end in the conserved phenylalanine or tryptophan, so this is likely a read error. The J gene is TRBJ2-7, the V gene TRBV15, with D possibly called TRBD1 or TRBD2 (5 bases each). The V end was cut by 0 bases, the J end by 4 bases, with 19 bases between. The CDR3 extends over 17 amino acids. CDR1 and CDR2 (germline): LNHNV, YYDKDF (reference sequence). The CDR3 DNA reads as TGTGCCACCAGCAGAGATTGGGGGTCCGGCGTTGGTTACGAGCAGTACTAC. It translates to CATSRDWGSGVGYEQYY.

This clonotype was observed many times. The rearrangement joins TRBV5-1 to TRBJ2-7, with a weak D call TRBD2 (5 bases). CDR1 is SGHRS and CDR2 is YFSETQ in the germline V gene. CDR3 length: 14 residues. With 0 bases removed from V and 3 bases from J, the gap between germline ends came to 10 bases. The CDR3 region is CASSLGGVDYEQYF. DNA of the CDR3: TGCGCCAGCAGCTTGGGGGGAGTTGACTACGAGCAGTACTTC. Complete variable domain (other parts from reference TRBV5-1 and TRBJ2-7): KAGVTQTPRYLIKTRGQQVTLSCSPISGHRSVSWYQQTPGQGLQFLFEYFSETQRNKGNFPGRFSGRQFSNSRSEMNVSTLELGDSALYLCASSLGGVDYEQYFGPGTRLTVT.

Comments on this clonotype: A much larger clone differs by one base, so this may be a read error. V gene TRBV9 combines with J gene TRBJ2-5, with 8 nucleotides matching TRBD2. The CDR3 consists of 15 residues. CDR1 and CDR2 from the germline V gene are SGDLS and YYNGEE. CDR3 sequence (DNA): TGTGCCAGCAGCGCAGCCGGGGGGGACCAAGAGACCCAGCACTTC. Translation gives CASSAAGGDQETQHF.

This clonotype was observed many times. This chain joins TRBV2 and TRBJ1-2; D remains ambiguous. CDR1 is SNHLY, CDR2 FYNNEI, per germline. Trimming left V 4 bases short and J 7 bases short, with 16 bases between. The CDR3 loop spans 14 amino acids. CDR3 loop: CASSAEHATSGYTF. The CDR3 region has the DNA TGTGCCAGCAGTGCCGAACATGCGACAAGTGGCTACACCTTC.

This clonotype was detected a few times. The chain combines TRBV19 with TRBJ2-5; 8 nucleotides match TRBD2. Germline V gene sequence: CDR1 LNHDA, CDR2 SQIVND (reference sequence). The CDR3 runs to 18 residues. Germline trimming cut 9 bases from V and 5 bases from J; bases unmatched to any gene: 23. CDR3 bases: TGTGCCAGCTCACAGCTCGGGGGGGGGGCGCAATCCTGGGAGACCCAGTACTTC. Residues: CASSQLGGGAQSWETQYF.

This clonotype was detected many times. The chain has TRBV20-1 and TRBJ2-7; a possible D gene is TRBD1 (7 bases). Trimming stripped 3 bases from V and 4 bases from J, with 16 bases between. CDR1 DFQATT and CDR2 SNEGSKA come from the germline V gene (reference sequence). CDR3 length: 14 residues. This CDR3 is CSASGAGGPYEQYF. The DNA of the CDR3 is TGCAGTGCTAGTGGGGCAGGGGGGCCTTACGAGCAGTACTTC.

This clonotype appeared many times. The rearrangement joins TRBV11-2 to TRBJ2-7; perhaps TRBD1 as D (6 bases). CDR1 is SGHAT and CDR2 is FQNNGV in the germline V gene. This CDR3 contains 16 residues. The V and J ends lost 3 bases and 3 bases respectively, with 18 bases between them. The CDR3 coding sequence is TGTGCCAGCAGCTTTTCTGGTGGCTACAGGGACTACGAGCAGTACTTC. This sequence encodes CASSFSGGYRDYEQYF.

As for this clonotype: This sequence may be a read error, since a much larger clone differs from it by one base. Here the CDR3 reads CASSFPGELLF. The DNA for the CDR3 is TGTGCCAGCAGTTTTCCCGGGGAGCTGCTTTTT. The chain links TRBV28 to TRBJ2-2; perhaps TRBD2 as D (5 bases). The germline CDR1 and CDR2 sequences are MDHEN and SYDVKM. The CDR3 is 11 residues long.

This clonotype was found many times. The chain links TRBV6-5 to TRBJ2-7; TRBD2 matches 11 bases. The CDR3 covers 15 residues. V trimming: 6 bases; J trimming: 0 bases; junction bases outside the gene matches: 4. CDR1 MNHEY and CDR2 SVGAGI come from the germline V gene. CDR3 protein: CASSGTSGFSYEQYF. The DNA for the CDR3 is TGTGCCAGCAGCGGGACTAGCGGTTTCTCCTACGAGCAGTACTTC.

V usage is TRBV5-6 and J usage is TRBJ2-7; D might be TRBD2 (5 bases). Germline V lookup: CDR1 SGHDT, CDR2 YYEEEE. V lost 0 bases to trimming and J lost 3 bases, with 10 bases between them. The CDR3 extends over 14 amino acids. CDR3 amino acids: CASSLASGLYEQYF. The CDR3 coding sequence is TGTGCCAGCAGCTTGGCCAGCGGTCTCTACGAGCAGTACTTC.